This TCR beta chain was identified during a study of graft-versus-host responses after intestinal transplantation (dated by TCRdb to 2020 to 2023). For the study in its entirety: The transplants that recipients received were multivisceral, liver-intestinal, or isolated intestinal. After intestinal transplantation, graft-versus-host and host-versus-graft alloreactive T cell clones were followed in the graft, circulation and bone marrow using bulk TCR-beta CDR3 sequencing. A cohort of 20 to 25 intestinal transplant recipients, including one retransplant, was enrolled, and 3 patients lacking pretransplant specimens were excluded. Every recipient was given anti-thymocyte globulin induction, followed by about three years of maintenance tacrolimus and steroids. Rather than going through the commercial service, samples from a few later patients were sequenced in-house on an Illumina MiSeq and processed with MiXCR. To identify alloreactive clones, pre-transplant mixed lymphocyte reaction products were sequenced and then compared with unstimulated pre-transplant donor and recipient T cells. A peak of at least 4% donor T cells among recipient peripheral blood mononuclear cells was the definition used for donor T cell macrochimerism.

The CDR3, cysteine through phenylalanine, is 18 amino acids long. Only the CDR3 part of the read is kept: 54 bases, read in frame from the first base. The germline V gene supplies CDR1 LGHNA and CDR2 YNFKEQ. V ends up 0 bases short and J 0 bases short, with an unmatched junction base count of 10. Study-wide findings and limitations: Early after transplant, peak levels of circulating GvH clones were associated with declines in HvG clones. Patients with donor T cell macrochimerism had high GvH to HvG T cell clonal ratios in their allografts. The relatively low number and heterogeneity of intestinal transplant patients limited the conclusions. GvH clones were detected in recipient bone marrow, and some of these GvH clones were observed earlier in ileal mucosa or blood, consistent with an intestinal mucosal origin.

Receptor amplification or capture employed the immunoSEQ multiplex PCR assay. High-throughput TCR-beta CDR3 sequencing of genomic DNA from most patients was performed by Adaptive Biotechnologies. The original methods were these. TCR sequencing data were retrieved from Adaptive's ImmunoSEQ software for more than 15 patients, whereas three other patients were processed with MiXCR and VDJtools. CDR3 nucleotide sequences shared between donor and recipient were removed because their origin could not be assigned. To count as alloreactive, a clone needed at least 2-fold expansion over unstimulated cells and a minimum CFSE-low frequency of 0.002% (template counts) or 0.001% (read counts). Mappable clones were those detected in sequenced pre-transplant spleen, lymph node, or MLR CFSE-low populations of the donor or recipient. Cumulative frequency of alloreactive clones was calculated as a percentage of all sequences weighted by copy number. TCRdb holds this immuneACCESS table with in-frame rearrangements only. Some clones are missing; in checked studies, unresolved V genes explain under half, and the rest has no known cause. V and J calls and clone size come straight from that table; D and trimming were deduced from the DNA. The sample contains around 13,000 clones, 74% of them found a single time. Under 9% of the sample goes to the ten largest clones.

To isolate intraepithelial and lamina propria lymphocytes from graft specimens, dithiothreitol, EDTA incubations and collagenase D digestion were used. Bulk TCR-beta sequencing was performed on serial intestinal graft biopsy specimens collected as late as 600 days after transplant. Worth noting for this clone: Its recognized antigen is unknown. No much larger clone is present one base from it, and per-base qualities are unavailable.

The sequence is built from TRBV4-2 and TRBJ2-7, and 8 junctional nucleotides match TRBD2. The clonotype comes from a human patient who received an intestinal transplant, so some T cells may come from the graft donor. The sample in question was ileum tissue, obtained 16 days after intestinal transplant. Here is the DNA: TGTGCCAGCAGCCAAGAATGTTTCGGGAGGGGAGACTCCTACGAGCAGTACTTC. Its product reads: CASSQECFGRGDSYEQYF.